The 22 T cell receptor beta chains below were found in one sample sequenced in a study of CD8+ T cells in alopecia areata. cDNA reverse transcribed from extracted RNA served as the sequencing template. Clones were read by immunoSEQ multiplex PCR, and TCRdb kept only the in-frame ones, dropping some. The top ten clones hold around 2.7% of a sample with roughly 120,000 clones, roughly 68% of them seen once. Sequencing used CD4+ T cells sorted from blood. These receptor sequences come from a human donor in good health.

This sequence joins TRBV10-1 and TRBJ2-3, with no clear D. V gave up 3 bases and J gave up 0 bases, with 7 bases separating them. Germline V CDR1 and CDR2: WNHNN, SYGVQD (reference sequence). The CDR3 is 14 residues long. This CDR3 is CASSDLGSTDTQYF. The CDR3 nucleotides are TGCGCCAGCAGTGACCTCGGTAGCACAGATACGCAGTATTTT.

This rearrangement joins TRBV2 to TRBJ2-4, with D perhaps given as TRBD1 or TRBD2 (5 bases each). The CDR3 spans 15 residues. V shed 5 bases and J shed 9 bases, with 20 bases lying between them. From germline, CDR1 is SNHLY and CDR2 FYNNEI. CDR3: CASSPQSMGVVIQYF. DNA for the CDR3: TGTGCCAGCAGTCCACAGTCCATGGGGGTGGTCATTCAGTACTTC.

The V and J genes are TRBV30 and TRBJ1-1; a weak D match, TRBD1 (6 bases). Germline CDR1 GTSNPN, CDR2 SVGIG (reference sequence). Trimming left V 4 bases short and J 1 base short, with 7 bases between. The CDR3 has 12 residues. This CDR3 is CAWTTGNTEAFF. The CDR3 DNA reads as TGTGCCTGGACGACAGGGAACACTGAAGCTTTCTTT.

This clone occurred a few times. V and J are TRBV11-2 and TRBJ2-7, with 7 bases aligning to TRBD1. This CDR3 spans 15 amino acids. Germline V CDR1 and CDR2: SGHAT, FQNNGV. Trimming cost V 2 bases and J 0 bases; bases outside gene matches: 4. The CDR3 here is CASSLTGQISYEQYF. The CDR3 region has the DNA TGTGCCAGCAGCTTAACGGGACAGATCTCCTACGAGCAGTACTTC.

This clone was counted a single time. The rearrangement joins TRBV5-1 to TRBJ2-7; D unclear. V lost 4 bases and J lost 6, with 17 bases in between. The CDR3 loop spans 14 amino acids. Germline CDR1 SGHRS, CDR2 YFSETQ. As DNA, the CDR3 is TGCGCCAGCAGCCCCGGCCTCCAGGACGCCGAGCAGTACTTC. Encoded protein: CASSPGLQDAEQYF.

This rearrangement joins TRBV29-1 to TRBJ2-5, with D perhaps being TRBD1 or TRBD2 (5 bases each). Trimming left V 3 bases short and J 4 bases short, with 15 bases between. CDR1 and CDR2 (germline): SQVTM, ANQGSEA. This CDR3 is built from 14 residues. The CDR3 coding sequence is TGCAGCGTTGAGTATACGGGGCTCGGAGAGACCCAGTACTTC. Translation: CSVEYTGLGETQYF.

V usage is TRBV30 and J usage is TRBJ2-7; D ambiguous. The germline V gene encodes CDR1 GTSNPN and CDR2 SVGIG (reference sequence). The CDR3 consists of 12 residues. V lost 2 bases to trimming and J lost 4 bases, with 9 bases between them. In nucleotides, the CDR3 is TGTGCCTGGAGTCCCAGCAGGTACGAGCAGTACTTC. Residues: CAWSPSRYEQYF.

The J gene is TRBJ1-5, the V gene TRBV30, with a weak D call TRBD1 (6 bases). V lost 5 bases to trimming and J lost 7 bases, with 18 bases between them. The CDR3 extends over 14 amino acids. Germline CDR1 is GTSNPN and CDR2 is SVGIG (reference sequence). CDR3 amino acids: CAWGRQGGHQPQHF. As DNA, the CDR3 is TGTGCCTGGGGGAGACAAGGGGGGCACCAGCCCCAGCATTTT.

J is TRBJ1-5 and V is TRBV15; the match to TRBD1 covers 7 bases. Germline loops: CDR1 LNHNV, CDR2 YYDKDF (reference sequence). This CDR3 spans 17 amino acids. After removal of 0 bases from V and 7 bases from J, the junction contained 12 bases not matched to a gene. CDR3 bases: TGTGCCACCAGCAGAGATAGGGTGAACAGGGGTGAGCAGCCCCAGCATTTT. Encoded protein: CATSRDRVNRGEQPQHF.

V usage is TRBV11-2 and J usage is TRBJ2-3; D not certain. CDR1 is SGHAT, CDR2 FQNNGV, per germline. Deletions cut 4 bases from V and 0 bases from J, with 11 bases between. The CDR3 is 15 residues long. DNA of the CDR3: TGTGCCAGCAGCTCAGACCTATCTAGCACAGATACGCAGTATTTT. Translated, it gives CASSSDLSSTDTQYF.

This clone was found once. The V and J genes are TRBV29-1 and TRBJ2-5, with 10 bases lining up with TRBD2. The CDR3 has 15 residues. Germline V CDR1 and CDR2: SQVTM, ANQGSEA. Trimming removed 7 bases from V and 5 bases from J; junction bases left unmatched: 13. In nucleotides, the CDR3 is TGCAGCGGCCAACGTGGGAGTAGCGGGGGGGAGACCCAGTACTTC. Its protein is CSGQRGSSGGETQYF.

This clone was counted a single time. The chain combines TRBV4-1 with TRBJ2-3; 10 bases line up with TRBD2. The CDR3 covers 19 residues. Germline CDR1 and CDR2: MGHRA and YSYEKL. Trimming removed 6 bases from V and 1 base from J; junction bases left unmatched: 16. DNA for the CDR3: TGCGCCAGCAGTCTCGCGACCTCCTTAGCGGGGGGACGCACAGATACGCAGTATTTT. Protein product: CASSLATSLAGGRTDTQYF.

The chain uses TRBV2 and TRBJ2-5, with D uncertain. CDR1 is SNHLY and CDR2 is FYNNEI in the germline V gene. V lost 6 bases, J lost 1 base, and 6 bases lay in between. The CDR3 loop spans 12 amino acids. The CDR3 loop is CASSATQETQYF. CDR3 nucleotides: TGTGCCAGCAGCGCGACCCAAGAGACCCAGTACTTC.

The chain is built from TRBV30 and TRBJ2-7; D uncertain. The CDR3 is made up of 12 amino acids. The germline V gene encodes CDR1 GTSNPN and CDR2 SVGIG (reference sequence). The V end lost 2 bases, the J end lost 4 bases, and 9 bases lay between the germline ends. The CDR3 DNA reads TGTGCCTGGAGTCTGGCTTTGTACGAGCAGTACTTC. It is translated as CAWSLALYEQYF.

At least ten counts were recorded for this clone. The rearrangement joins TRBV5-4 to TRBJ2-7, with 10 bases matching TRBD1. Germline V gene lookup returns CDR1 SGHNT and CDR2 YYREEE (reference sequence). The CDR3 has 15 amino acids. V shed 5 bases, J shed 5 bases, and the junction held 10 bases outside the gene matches. The CDR3 DNA sequence: TGTGCCAGCAGACAGGGGACAGGGGCGACCGACGAGCAGTACTTC. Protein sequence: CASRQGTGATDEQYF.

The chain combines TRBV7-9 with TRBJ2-2; D gene ambiguous. The V gene's germline CDR1 is SEHNR and CDR2 FQNEAQ (reference sequence). Trimming removed 1 base at V and 3 bases at J, with 9 bases between. This CDR3 spans 15 amino acids. Here the CDR3 reads CASSLDGSYTGELFF. The CDR3 nucleotides read TGTGCCAGCAGCTTAGACGGCAGCTACACCGGGGAGCTGTTTTTT.

The chain has TRBV30 and TRBJ1-2; D is unclear. Germline V CDR1 and CDR2: GTSNPN, SVGIG (reference sequence). This CDR3 spans 11 amino acids. V was clipped by 5 bases and J by 7 bases, with 11 bases between them. CDR3 sequence: CAWEGLSGYTF. The CDR3 nucleotides are TGTGCCTGGGAGGGTCTGAGTGGCTACACCTTC.

V and J are TRBV19 and TRBJ1-3; D gene unclear. The CDR3 runs to 14 residues. Per the germline V gene, CDR1 is LNHDA and CDR2 is SQIVND (reference sequence). V was shortened by 9 bases and J by 0 bases, with 12 bases between the two germline ends. The CDR3 spells CASFDRSSGNTIYF. CDR3 sequence (DNA): TGTGCCAGCTTCGACCGATCCTCTGGAAACACCATATATTTT.

This sequence joins TRBV30 and TRBJ1-1; weak D call: TRBD1 (5 bases). Germline loops: CDR1 GTSNPN, CDR2 SVGIG (reference sequence). The CDR3 is 14 residues long. Deletions cut 0 bases from V and 2 bases from J, with 10 bases between. CDR3 nucleotides: TGTGCCTGGAGTGTCCGGGGCAGTAACACTGAAGCTTTCTTT. It is translated as CAWSVRGSNTEAFF.

The CDR3 bases are TGTGCCAGTAGTATAGCCTTATCGGGGGGGACTGAAGAGACCCAGTACTTC. It translates to CASSIALSGGTEETQYF. The chain is built from TRBV19 and TRBJ2-5, with 8 positions matching TRBD2. Trimming removed 1 base from V and 3 bases from J; junction bases left unmatched: 10. Germline assignment: CDR1 LNHDA and CDR2 SQIVND (reference sequence). There are 17 residues in the CDR3.

With regard to this clone: One junction end disagrees with the germline gene, perhaps due to a read error. This chain links TRBV10-3 with TRBJ1-1; D remains ambiguous. CDR1 and CDR2 (germline): ENHRY, SYGVKD. There are 15 residues in the CDR3. The CDR3 reads CAITETTATTHRAFF. The CDR3 nucleotides read TGTGCCATCACTGAGACCACAGCCACGACCCACCGAGCTTTCTTT.

The chain uses TRBV2 and TRBJ1-1; D possibly corresponds to TRBD1 (5 bases). This CDR3 spans 14 amino acids. Germline V lookup: CDR1 SNHLY, CDR2 FYNNEI. V was pared by 4 bases and J by 1 base, with 10 bases between. The CDR3 DNA reads as TGTGCCAGCAGTGCCCTTAGGGGGAACACTGAAGCTTTCTTT. It yields the protein CASSALRGNTEAFF.